A single sample gave rise to the 12 T cell receptor beta chains below, sequenced in a study of vaccination and CD4 T cells after COVID-19. Their cognate antigens are unknown. Treatment specified: approximately 11-day PBMC culture with coronavirus spike peptide pools or control peptides (ViraFEST assay). Gathered ahead of the COVID-19 pandemic (2011-2018) were the CD4+ T cells of the unexposed donor. The study sequenced cultured CD4+ T cell DNA using the Oncomine TCR Beta short-read assay. Scientists extracted genomic DNA from CD4+ T cells grown in culture. TCRdb called the PCR reads again in MiXCR, with one record for every CDR3 protein. The table includes roughly 10,000 distinct CDR3 sequences, about 35% detected once. The source material was CD4+ T cells from blood, cultured in vitro. These TCRs come from a human donor in good health.

This clonotype was detected a few times. This rearrangement joins TRBV20-1 to TRBJ2-3; no clear D gene. Between the trimmed V and J ends, which lost 6 bases and 3 bases, there was a span of 7 bases. The CDR3 length is 11 residues. The germline CDR1 and CDR2 sequences are DFQATT and SNEGSKA (reference sequence). The CDR3 region is CSAPRTDTQYF. DNA for the CDR3: TGCAGTGCCCCCAGGACAGATACGCAGTATTTT.

The rearrangement uses TRBV6-1 and TRBJ2-3; TRBD1 matches at 7 bases. The germline V gene has CDR1 MNHNS and CDR2 SASEGT. J gave up 2 bases and V 4 bases, and 3 bases lay outside the gene matches. This CDR3 spans 14 amino acids. The CDR3 protein is CASSGQGHTDTQYF. CDR3 DNA: TGTGCCAGCAGTGGACAGGGACACACAGATACGCAGTATTTT.

V usage is TRBV7-9 and J usage is TRBJ1-1, with D possibly TRBD1 on 6 matching bases. In germline, CDR1 is SEHNR, CDR2 FQNEAQ (reference sequence). The CDR3 covers 13 residues. V lost 7 bases to trimming and J lost 4 bases, with 13 bases between them. This chain's CDR3 is CASTPGVSTEAFF. DNA for the CDR3: TGTGCCAGCACCCCAGGGGTTTCCACTGAAGCTTTCTTT.

Judged by abundance, this clonotype is medium-sized. J is TRBJ1-2 and V is TRBV2; D gene ambiguous. The germline CDR1 and CDR2 sequences are SNHLY and FYNNEI. The CDR3 has 13 amino acids. V shed 1 base and J shed 5 bases, with 8 bases lying between them. CDR3 bases: TGTGCCAGCAGTGAAGGGCCCCGGTATGGCTACACCTTC. Translating gives CASSEGPRYGYTF.

This clonotype is labeled as medium-sized (0.01 to 0.1%). The chain uses TRBV15 and TRBJ1-5; D remains ambiguous. V was trimmed by 1 base and J by 0 bases, leaving 7 bases between them. CDR1 LNHNV and CDR2 YYDKDF come from the germline V gene (reference sequence). This CDR3 has 15 amino acids. CDR3 amino acids: CATSRVGSSNQPQHF. The CDR3 bases are TGTGCCACCAGCAGAGTCGGGTCTAGCAATCAGCCCCAGCATTTT.

This clonotype was counted only a few times. The chain carries TRBV27 and TRBJ2-1, with D perhaps TRBD1 or TRBD2 (5 bases each). CDR1 is MNHEY and CDR2 is SMNVEV in the germline V gene (reference sequence). V lost 6 bases and J lost 2, with 17 bases in between. The CDR3 runs 16 residues. The CDR3 sequence is CASRPQGATAYNEQFF. The CDR3, as DNA: TGTGCCAGCAGGCCCCAGGGAGCTACTGCCTACAATGAGCAGTTCTTC.

The chain carries TRBV6-1 and TRBJ2-1, with a possible D match to TRBD1 (6 bases). Germline-derived CDR1 and CDR2 are MNHNS and SASEGT. The CDR3 covers 14 residues. Trimming took 7 bases from V and 3 from J, leaving 13 bases between them. The CDR3 loop reads CASNIGGRYNEQFF. The CDR3 region has the DNA TGTGCCAGCAACATAGGGGGTCGCTACAATGAGCAGTTCTTC.

This clonotype was found a few times. The rearrangement links TRBV19 to TRBJ1-1, with D uncertain. This CDR3 contains 15 residues. Germline assignment: CDR1 LNHDA and CDR2 SQIVND (reference sequence). The ends were cut back, 6 bases at V and 5 bases at J, with 19 bases in the middle. The CDR3 protein is CASSAGSAGETEAFF. CDR3 DNA: TGTGCCAGTAGCGCCGGGTCGGCGGGCGAGACTGAAGCTTTCTTT.

J is TRBJ2-1 and V is TRBV18; D gene unclear. The CDR3 has 11 residues. Germline V CDR1 and CDR2: KGHSH, LQKENI. V was pared by 2 bases and J by 11 bases, with 7 bases between. In DNA, the CDR3 is TGTGCCAGCTCACCAGACTCCCAGCAGTTCTTC. Translation gives CASSPDSQQFF.

V and J are TRBV5-4 and TRBJ2-1; D remains ambiguous. The CDR3 covers 17 residues. Trimming stripped 1 base from V and 0 bases from J, with 14 bases between. Germline V lookup: CDR1 SGHNT, CDR2 YYREEE (reference sequence). This CDR3 is CASSLPPGVSSYNEQFF. CDR3 DNA: TGTGCCAGCAGCTTGCCCCCCGGCGTCAGCTCCTACAATGAGCAGTTCTTC.

The rearrangement links TRBV20-1 to TRBJ1-4; D not resolved. V lost 6 bases and J 5 bases, leaving 7 bases between the germline ends. This CDR3 has 11 residues. Per germline, CDR1 DFQATT and CDR2 SNEGSKA (reference sequence). The CDR3 nucleotides are TGCAGTGCGGGAGCGAATGAAAAACTGTTTTTT. It is translated as CSAGANEKLFF.

The sample holds a few counts of this clonotype. The chain employs TRBV6-2 or TRBV6-3 and TRBJ2-5, with a weak D call TRBD1 (5 bases). The CDR3 spans 16 residues. Between the trimmed V and J ends, which lost 1 base and 0 bases, there was a span of 12 bases. From germline, CDR1 is MNHEY and CDR2 SVGEGT. In nucleotides, the CDR3 is TGTGCCAGCAGTTACTTTGTACAGGACGACCAAGAGACCCAGTACTTC. It codes for CASSYFVQDDQETQYF.